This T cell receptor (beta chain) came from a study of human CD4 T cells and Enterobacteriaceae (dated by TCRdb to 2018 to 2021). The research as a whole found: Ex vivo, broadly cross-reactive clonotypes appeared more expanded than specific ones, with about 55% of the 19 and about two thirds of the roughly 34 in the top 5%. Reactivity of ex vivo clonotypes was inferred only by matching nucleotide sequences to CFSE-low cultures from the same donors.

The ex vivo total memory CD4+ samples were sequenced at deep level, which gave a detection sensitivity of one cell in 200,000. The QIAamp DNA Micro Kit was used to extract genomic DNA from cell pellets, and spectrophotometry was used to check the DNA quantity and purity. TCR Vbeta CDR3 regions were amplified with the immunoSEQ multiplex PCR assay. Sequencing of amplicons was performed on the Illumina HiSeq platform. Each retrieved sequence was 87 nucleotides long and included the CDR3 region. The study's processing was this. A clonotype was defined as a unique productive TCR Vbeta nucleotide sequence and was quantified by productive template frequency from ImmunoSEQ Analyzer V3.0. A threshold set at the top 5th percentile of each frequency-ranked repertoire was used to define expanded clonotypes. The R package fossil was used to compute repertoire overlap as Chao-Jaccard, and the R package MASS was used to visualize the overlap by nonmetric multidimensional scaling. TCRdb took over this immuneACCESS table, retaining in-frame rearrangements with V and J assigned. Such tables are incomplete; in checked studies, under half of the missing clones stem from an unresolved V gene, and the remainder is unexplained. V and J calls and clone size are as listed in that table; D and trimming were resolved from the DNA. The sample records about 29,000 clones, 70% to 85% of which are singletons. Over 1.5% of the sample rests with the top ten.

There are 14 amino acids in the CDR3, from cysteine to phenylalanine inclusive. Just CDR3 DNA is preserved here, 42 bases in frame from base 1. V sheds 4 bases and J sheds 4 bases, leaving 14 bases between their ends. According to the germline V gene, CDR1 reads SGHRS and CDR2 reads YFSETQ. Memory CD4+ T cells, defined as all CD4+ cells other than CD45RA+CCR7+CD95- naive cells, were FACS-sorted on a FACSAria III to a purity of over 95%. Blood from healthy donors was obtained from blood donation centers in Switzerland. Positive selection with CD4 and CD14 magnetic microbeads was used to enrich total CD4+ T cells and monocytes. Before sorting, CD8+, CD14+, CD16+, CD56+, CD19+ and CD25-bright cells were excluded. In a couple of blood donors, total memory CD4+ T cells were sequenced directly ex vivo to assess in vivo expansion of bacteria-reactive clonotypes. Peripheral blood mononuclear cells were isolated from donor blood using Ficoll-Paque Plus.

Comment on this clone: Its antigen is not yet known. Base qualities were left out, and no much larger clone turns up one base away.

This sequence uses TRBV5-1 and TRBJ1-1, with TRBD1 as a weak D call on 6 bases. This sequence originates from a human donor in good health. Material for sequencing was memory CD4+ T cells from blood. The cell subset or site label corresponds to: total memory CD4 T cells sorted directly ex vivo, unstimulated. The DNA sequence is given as TGCGCCAGCAGCGTACAGGGAGGGCGCACTGAAGCTTTCTTT. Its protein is CASSVQGGRTEAFF.